Following are 2 T cell receptor beta chains from one sample sequenced in a study of OX40 agonist ivuxolimab in advanced cancers. Clones were sequenced by immunoSEQ multiplex PCR, and TCRdb holds only the in-frame ones, with some missing. The data show some 100,000 clones, about nine tenths seen once. The source material was CD4+ or CD8+ T cells sorted from blood, sampled in a trial of the OX40 agonist ivuxolimab. The source is an adult with an advanced solid tumor such as melanoma, head and neck, liver or kidney cancer.

This clone came up a few times. V is TRBV2 and J is TRBJ1-5; D uncertain. The V end lost 7 bases, the J end lost 1 base, and 11 bases lay between the germline ends. Germline V lookup: CDR1 SNHLY, CDR2 FYNNEI. The CDR3 covers 14 residues. The CDR3 DNA follows: TGTGCCAGCAAGTCTCCAGGAAGCAATCAGCCCCAGCATTTT. Translated: CASKSPGSNQPQHF.

The chain uses TRBV7-6 and TRBJ2-1; D gene ambiguous. V lost 5 bases, J lost 6 bases, and 11 bases lay in between. CDR3 length: 13 residues. Looked up from germline, CDR1 is SGHVS and CDR2 is FNYEAQ. Here the CDR3 DNA reads TGTGCCAGCAGCCTAAGTAATGTCAATGAGCAGTTCTTC. Translating it yields CASSLSNVNEQFF. Full variable domain (missing parts from reference TRBV7-6 and TRBJ2-1): GAGVSQSPRYKVTKRGQDVALRCDPISGHVSLYWYRQALGQGPEFLTYFNYEAQQDKSGLPNDRFSAERPEGSISTLTIQRTEQRDSAMYRCASSLSNVNEQFFGPGTRLTVL.